Following are 2 T cell receptor beta chains from one sample sequenced in a study of blood T cell repertoires in COVID-19. The protocol was immunoSEQ multiplex PCR, while the TCRdb copy is restricted to in-frame clones and leaves out a portion. Among 330,000 or so clones, roughly nine tenths were seen once, and the ten largest hold 3.9%. What was sequenced was peripheral blood. The receptor set was obtained from a woman between 55 and 75 years old with COVID-19, enrolled during active disease.

The chain is built from TRBV5-1 and TRBJ1-1; TRBD1 aligns across 7 bases. The CDR3 is 15 amino acids. The V segment lost 0 bases and the J segment 2 bases; nucleotides outside the gene matches: 4. Looked up from germline, CDR1 is SGHRS and CDR2 is YFSETQ. This chain's CDR3 is CASSLAPGGNTEAFF. Here the CDR3 DNA reads TGCGCCAGCAGCTTGGCTCCAGGGGGAAACACTGAAGCTTTCTTT.

V usage is TRBV6-5 and J usage is TRBJ1-5; 7 bases map to TRBD1. Germline V lookup: CDR1 MNHEY, CDR2 SVGAGI. J gave up 2 bases and V 6 bases, and 7 bases lay outside the gene matches. The CDR3 is 15 residues long. The CDR3 is CASRTDREGNQPQHF. CDR3 DNA: TGTGCCAGCAGAACAGACAGGGAGGGCAATCAGCCCCAGCATTTT.